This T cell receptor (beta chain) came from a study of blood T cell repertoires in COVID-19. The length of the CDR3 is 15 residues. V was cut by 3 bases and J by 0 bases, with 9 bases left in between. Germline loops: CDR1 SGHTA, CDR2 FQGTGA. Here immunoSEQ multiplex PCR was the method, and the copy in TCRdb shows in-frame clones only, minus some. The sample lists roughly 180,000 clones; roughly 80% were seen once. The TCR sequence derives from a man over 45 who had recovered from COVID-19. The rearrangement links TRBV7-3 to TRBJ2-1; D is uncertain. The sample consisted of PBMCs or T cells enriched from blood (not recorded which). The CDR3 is CASSLSLSSYNEQFF. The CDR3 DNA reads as TGTGCCAGCAGCTTGAGCCTAAGCTCCTACAATGAGCAGTTCTTC.